A selection of T cell receptor beta chains follows, all from one sample in a study of PD-1 blockade in classical Hodgkin lymphoma. Clones were read by immunoSEQ multiplex PCR, and TCRdb kept only the in-frame ones, dropping some. Of approximately 28,000 clones in the sample, 60% to 85% were seen once. The material was CD4+ T cells from blood, obtained at baseline. The source of these receptors is a human donor with classical Hodgkin lymphoma. Each CDR3 is given with its conserved first and last residue. D genes are given only for firm matches. The size field is filled for only some rows; it gives once, few, many or a size class.

cdr3_length: 15; d_call: TRBD1; clone_size: medium-sized; v_call: TRBV19; j_call: TRBJ1-1; cdr3_aa: CASSMGTGWGTEAFF; cdr3_nt: TGTGCCAGTAGTATGGGGACAGGGTGGGGGACTGAAGCTTTCTTT
cdr3_length: 17; d_call: TRBD1; clone_size: -; v_call: TRBV7-8; j_call: TRBJ2-1; cdr3_aa: CASSQQFTGGPYNEQFF; cdr3_nt: TGTGCCAGCAGCCAACAGTTTACAGGGGGACCCTACAATGAGCAGTTCTTC
cdr3_length: 15; d_call: -; clone_size: once; v_call: TRBV29-1; j_call: TRBJ2-3; cdr3_aa: CSVEGLDRSTDTQYF; cdr3_nt: TGCAGCGTTGAAGGGTTAGACAGGAGCACAGATACGCAGTATTTT
cdr3_length: 15; d_call: -; clone_size: few; v_call: TRBV18; j_call: TRBJ1-5; cdr3_aa: CASSPARYSNQPQHF; cdr3_nt: TGTGCCAGCTCACCAGCCCGTTATAGCAATCAGCCCCAGCATTTT
cdr3_length: 15; d_call: TRBD1; clone_size: few; v_call: TRBV30; j_call: TRBJ1-6; cdr3_aa: CAWGTGVPSSSPLHF; cdr3_nt: TGTGCCTGGGGGACAGGGGTCCCGTCTAGTTCACCCCTCCACTTT
cdr3_length: 14; d_call: TRBD2; clone_size: -; v_call: TRBV5-4; j_call: TRBJ2-5; cdr3_aa: CASSSTAGRETQYF; cdr3_nt: TGTGCCAGCAGCTCAACAGCGGGGCGGGAGACCCAGTACTTC
cdr3_length: 13; d_call: -; clone_size: -; v_call: TRBV6-5; j_call: TRBJ1-2; cdr3_aa: CASTSKSVDGYTF; cdr3_nt: TGTGCCAGCACTTCCAAATCGGTGGATGGCTACACCTTC
cdr3_length: 15; d_call: -; clone_size: few; v_call: TRBV10-3; j_call: TRBJ2-2; cdr3_aa: CAISESRQGDGELFF; cdr3_nt: TGTGCCATCAGTGAGTCCCGGCAGGGTGACGGGGAGCTGTTTTTT
cdr3_length: 15; d_call: -; clone_size: -; v_call: TRBV21-1; j_call: TRBJ2-7; cdr3_aa: CASIPHQPLSYEQYF; cdr3_nt: TGTGCCAGCATCCCACACCAACCTCTCTCCTACGAGCAGTACTTC
cdr3_length: 17; d_call: -; clone_size: -; v_call: TRBV4-3; j_call: TRBJ1-4; cdr3_aa: CASSQGFDGDQGEKLFF; cdr3_nt: TGCGCCAGCAGCCAAGGCTTTGATGGCGACCAGGGAGAAAAACTGTTTTTT
cdr3_length: 17; d_call: -; clone_size: -; v_call: TRBV5-6; j_call: TRBJ2-5; cdr3_aa: CASSPSRGGAYLETQYF; cdr3_nt: TGTGCCAGCAGCCCCAGCCGTGGGGGGGCCTATTTGGAGACCCAGTACTTC
cdr3_length: 17; d_call: TRBD1; clone_size: -; v_call: TRBV15; j_call: TRBJ2-2; cdr3_aa: CATSTLDRRPNTGELFF; cdr3_nt: TGTGCCACCAGCACCTTGGACAGGAGACCGAACACCGGGGAGCTGTTTTTT
cdr3_length: 15; d_call: -; clone_size: once; v_call: TRBV5-1; j_call: TRBJ2-5; cdr3_aa: CASTLGGLWGETQYF; cdr3_nt: TGCGCCAGCACCCTGGGGGGGCTTTGGGGAGAGACCCAGTACTTC
cdr3_length: 15; d_call: -; clone_size: -; v_call: TRBV15; j_call: TRBJ2-4; cdr3_aa: CATRGNYLAKNIQYF; cdr3_nt: TGTGCCACCAGAGGTAACTACCTAGCCAAAAACATTCAGTACTTC
cdr3_length: 15; d_call: -; clone_size: -; v_call: TRBV28; j_call: TRBJ1-1; cdr3_aa: CASSPHSGRMTEAFF; cdr3_nt: TGTGCCAGCAGTCCCCACTCAGGGAGGATGACTGAAGCTTTCTTT
cdr3_length: 15; d_call: TRBD1; clone_size: -; v_call: TRBV6-5; j_call: TRBJ1-3; cdr3_aa: CASSTTGGAGNTIYF; cdr3_nt: TGTGCCAGCAGTACGACAGGGGGGGCTGGAAACACCATATATTTT
cdr3_length: 14; d_call: TRBD1; clone_size: -; v_call: TRBV10-3; j_call: TRBJ1-2; cdr3_aa: CAIKAWTGEGSYTF; cdr3_nt: TGTGCCATCAAGGCTTGGACAGGGGAGGGGAGCTACACCTTC
cdr3_length: 16; d_call: -; clone_size: -; v_call: TRBV5-6; j_call: TRBJ1-4; cdr3_aa: CASSLNGFQTNEKLFF; cdr3_nt: TGTGCCAGCAGCTTGAATGGGTTTCAAACTAATGAAAAACTGTTTTTT
cdr3_length: 12; d_call: -; clone_size: -; v_call: TRBV7-2; j_call: TRBJ2-7; cdr3_aa: CASSLGVEGQYF; cdr3_nt: TGTGCCAGCAGCTTAGGCGTCGAAGGGCAGTACTTC
cdr3_length: 14; d_call: -; clone_size: once; v_call: TRBV7-8; j_call: TRBJ1-2; cdr3_aa: CASSLLNREDGYTF; cdr3_nt: TGTGCCAGCAGCTTATTGAACAGGGAAGACGGCTACACCTTC
cdr3_length: 16; d_call: TRBD2; clone_size: -; v_call: TRBV9; j_call: TRBJ2-2; cdr3_aa: CASSVGGSGGAGELFF; cdr3_nt: TGTGCCAGCAGCGTAGGGGGTAGCGGGGGCGCCGGGGAGCTGTTTTTT
cdr3_length: 12; d_call: -; clone_size: -; v_call: TRBV27; j_call: TRBJ2-7; cdr3_aa: CASSPTGLEQYF; cdr3_nt: TGTGCCAGCAGTCCCACAGGGCTCGAGCAGTACTTC
cdr3_length: 16; d_call: -; clone_size: -; v_call: TRBV12-2; j_call: TRBJ2-1; cdr3_aa: CASRLSGAPAGDEQFF; cdr3_nt: TGTGCAAGTCGCTTGTCGGGGGCTCCTGCCGGCGATGAGCAGTTCTTC
cdr3_length: 15; d_call: TRBD2; clone_size: -; v_call: TRBV19; j_call: TRBJ2-3; cdr3_aa: CASNQDSGATDTQYF; cdr3_nt: TGTGCCAGTAATCAGGATAGCGGGGCCACAGATACGCAGTATTTT
cdr3_length: 17; d_call: TRBD2; clone_size: -; v_call: TRBV5-1; j_call: TRBJ2-5; cdr3_aa: CASSLTLAGDVRETQYF; cdr3_nt: TGCGCCAGCAGCTTGACTCTAGCGGGGGACGTGAGAGAGACCCAGTACTTC
cdr3_length: 16; d_call: -; clone_size: -; v_call: TRBV28; j_call: TRBJ1-5; cdr3_aa: CASSFPLGGGNQPQHF; cdr3_nt: TGTGCCAGCAGTTTCCCCTTGGGGGGAGGTAATCAGCCCCAGCATTTT
cdr3_length: 13; d_call: -; clone_size: -; v_call: TRBV5-1; j_call: TRBJ1-2; cdr3_aa: CASSPRGQNGYTF; cdr3_nt: TGCGCCAGCAGCCCCCGGGGGCAGAATGGCTACACCTTC
cdr3_length: 15; d_call: -; clone_size: -; v_call: TRBV7-2; j_call: TRBJ2-3; cdr3_aa: CASSLSGGNTDTQYF; cdr3_nt: TGTGCCAGCAGCCTTAGCGGAGGAAACACAGATACGCAGTATTTT